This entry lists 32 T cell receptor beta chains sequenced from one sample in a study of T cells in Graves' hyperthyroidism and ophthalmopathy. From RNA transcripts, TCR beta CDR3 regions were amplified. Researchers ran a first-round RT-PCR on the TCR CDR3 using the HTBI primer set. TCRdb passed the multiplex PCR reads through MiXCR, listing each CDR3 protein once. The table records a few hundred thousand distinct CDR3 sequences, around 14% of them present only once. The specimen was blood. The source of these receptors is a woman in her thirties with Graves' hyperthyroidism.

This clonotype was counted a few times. The CDR3, as DNA: TGTGCCAGCAGTTTGGCAGGAGGTTACACTGAAGCTTTCTTT. Encoded protein: CASSLAGGYTEAFF. The genes are TRBV12-3 or TRBV12-4 and TRBJ1-1, with no clear D. The ends were cut back, 3 bases at V and 3 bases at J, with 11 bases in the middle. The CDR3 consists of 14 residues.

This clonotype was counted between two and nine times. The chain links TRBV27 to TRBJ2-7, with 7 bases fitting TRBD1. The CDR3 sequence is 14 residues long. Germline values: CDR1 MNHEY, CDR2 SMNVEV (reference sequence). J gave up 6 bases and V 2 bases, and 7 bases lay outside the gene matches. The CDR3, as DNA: TGTGCCAGCAGTTTACTAGACAGGGCGGGCGAGCAGTACTTC. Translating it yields CASSLLDRAGEQYF.

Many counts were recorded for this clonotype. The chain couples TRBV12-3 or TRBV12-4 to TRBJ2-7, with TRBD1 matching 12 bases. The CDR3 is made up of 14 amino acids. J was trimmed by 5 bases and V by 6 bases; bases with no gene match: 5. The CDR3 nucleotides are TGTGCCAGCAGCCCGGGACAGGGGGCCCACGAGCAGTACTTC. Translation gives CASSPGQGAHEQYF.

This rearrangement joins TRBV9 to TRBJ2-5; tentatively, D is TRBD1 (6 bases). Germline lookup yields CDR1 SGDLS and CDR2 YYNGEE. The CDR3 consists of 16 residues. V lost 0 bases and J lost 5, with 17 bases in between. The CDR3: CASSVGPSPRGETQYF. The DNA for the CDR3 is TGTGCCAGCAGCGTAGGCCCCAGCCCTAGGGGGGAGACCCAGTACTTC.

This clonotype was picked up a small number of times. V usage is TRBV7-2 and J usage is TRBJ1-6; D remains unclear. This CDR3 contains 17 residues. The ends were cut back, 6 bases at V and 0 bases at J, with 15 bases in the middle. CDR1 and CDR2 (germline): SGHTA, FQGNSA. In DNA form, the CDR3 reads TGTGCCAGCAGATTGGGCTCCGAGAGCTCCTATAATTCACCCCTCCACTTT. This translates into CASRLGSESSYNSPLHF.

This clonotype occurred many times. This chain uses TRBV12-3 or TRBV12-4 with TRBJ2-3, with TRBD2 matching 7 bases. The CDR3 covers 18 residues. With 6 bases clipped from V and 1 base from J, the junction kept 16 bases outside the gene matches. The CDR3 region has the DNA TGTGCCAGCAGCCGTTTTGGGGAGTCTAGCGGAGGCACAGATACGCAGTATTTT. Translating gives CASSRFGESSGGTDTQYF.

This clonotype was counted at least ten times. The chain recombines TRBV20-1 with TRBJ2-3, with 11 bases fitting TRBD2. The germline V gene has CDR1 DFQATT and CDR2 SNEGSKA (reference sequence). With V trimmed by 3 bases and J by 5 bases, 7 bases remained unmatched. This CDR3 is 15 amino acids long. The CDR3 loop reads CSASELAGAGDTQYF. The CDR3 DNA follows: TGCAGTGCTAGTGAACTAGCGGGAGCGGGAGATACGCAGTATTTT.

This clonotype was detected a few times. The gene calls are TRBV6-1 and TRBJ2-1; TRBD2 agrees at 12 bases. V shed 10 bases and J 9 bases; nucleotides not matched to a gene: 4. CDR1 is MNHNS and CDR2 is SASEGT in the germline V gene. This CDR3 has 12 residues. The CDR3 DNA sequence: TGTGCCACCCTAGCGGGAGGGGCTGAGCAGTTCTTC. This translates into CATLAGGAEQFF.

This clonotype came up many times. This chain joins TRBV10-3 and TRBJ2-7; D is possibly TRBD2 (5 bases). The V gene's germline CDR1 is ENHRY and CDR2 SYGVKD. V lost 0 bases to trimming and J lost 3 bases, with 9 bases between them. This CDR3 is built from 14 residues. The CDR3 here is CAISESGSSYEQYF. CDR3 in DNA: TGTGCCATCAGTGAGTCAGGGAGTAGCTACGAGCAGTACTTC.

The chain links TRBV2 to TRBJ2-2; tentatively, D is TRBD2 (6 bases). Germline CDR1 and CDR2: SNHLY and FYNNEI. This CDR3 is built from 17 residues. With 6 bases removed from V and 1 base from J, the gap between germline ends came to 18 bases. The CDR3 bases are TGTGCCAGCAGCCCCCAAGTGGCTAGCGTGAACACCGGGGAGCTGTTTTTT. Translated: CASSPQVASVNTGELFF.

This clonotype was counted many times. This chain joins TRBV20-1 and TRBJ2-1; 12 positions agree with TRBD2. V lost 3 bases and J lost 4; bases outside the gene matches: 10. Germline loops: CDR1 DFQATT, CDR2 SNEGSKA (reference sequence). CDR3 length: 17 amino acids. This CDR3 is CSASGRLAGEGYNEQFF. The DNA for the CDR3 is TGCAGTGCTAGTGGCCGACTAGCGGGGGAAGGATACAATGAGCAGTTCTTC.

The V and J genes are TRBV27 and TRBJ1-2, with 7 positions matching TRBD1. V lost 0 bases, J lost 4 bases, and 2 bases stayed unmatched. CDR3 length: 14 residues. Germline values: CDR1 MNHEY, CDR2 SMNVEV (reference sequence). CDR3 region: CASSLSGQIYGYTF. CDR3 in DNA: TGTGCCAGCAGTTTATCGGGACAGATCTATGGCTACACCTTC.

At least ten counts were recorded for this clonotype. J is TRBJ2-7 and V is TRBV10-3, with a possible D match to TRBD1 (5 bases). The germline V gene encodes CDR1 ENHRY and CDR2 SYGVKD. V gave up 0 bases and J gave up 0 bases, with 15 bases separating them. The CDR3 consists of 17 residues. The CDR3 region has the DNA TGTGCCATCAGTGAGTCGGCAACAGGTGTTATCTCCTACGAGCAGTACTTC. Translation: CAISESATGVISYEQYF.

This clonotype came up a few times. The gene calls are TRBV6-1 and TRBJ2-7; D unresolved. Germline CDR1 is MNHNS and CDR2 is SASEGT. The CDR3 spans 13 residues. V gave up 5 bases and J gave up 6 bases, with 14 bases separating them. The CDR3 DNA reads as TGTGCCAGCAGTCTGCCGCCAGTCAGCGAGCAGTACTTC. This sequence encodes CASSLPPVSEQYF.

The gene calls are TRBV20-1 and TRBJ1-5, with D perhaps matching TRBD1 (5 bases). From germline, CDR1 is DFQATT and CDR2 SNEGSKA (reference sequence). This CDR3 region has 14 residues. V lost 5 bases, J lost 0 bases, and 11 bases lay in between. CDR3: CSAGYRYSNQPQHF. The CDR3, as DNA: TGCAGTGCTGGATACAGGTATAGCAATCAGCCCCAGCATTTT.

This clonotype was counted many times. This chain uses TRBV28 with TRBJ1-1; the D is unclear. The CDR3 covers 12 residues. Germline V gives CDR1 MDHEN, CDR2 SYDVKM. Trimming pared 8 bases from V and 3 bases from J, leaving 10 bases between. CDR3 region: CASSGRDTEAFF. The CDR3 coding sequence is TGTGCCAGCTCGGGCAGAGACACTGAAGCTTTCTTT.

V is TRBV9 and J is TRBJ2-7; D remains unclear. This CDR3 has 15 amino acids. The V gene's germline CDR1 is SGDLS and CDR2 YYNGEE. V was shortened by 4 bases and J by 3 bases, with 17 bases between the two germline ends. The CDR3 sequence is CASSTHVATVYEQYF. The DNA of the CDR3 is TGTGCCAGCAGCACCCACGTAGCTACGGTCTACGAGCAGTACTTC.

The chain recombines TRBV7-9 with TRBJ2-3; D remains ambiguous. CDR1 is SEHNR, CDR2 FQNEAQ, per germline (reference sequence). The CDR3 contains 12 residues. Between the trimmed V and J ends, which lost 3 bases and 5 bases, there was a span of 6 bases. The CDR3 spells CASSLSEDTQYF. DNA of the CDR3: TGTGCCAGCAGCTTGTCCGAAGATACGCAGTATTTT. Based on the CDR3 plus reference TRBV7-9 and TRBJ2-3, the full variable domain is DTGVSQNPRHKITKRGQNVTFRCDPISEHNRLYWYRQTLGQGPEFLTYFQNEAQLEKSRLLSDRFSAERPKGSFSTLEIQRTEQGDSAMYLCASSLSEDTQYFGPGTRLTVL.

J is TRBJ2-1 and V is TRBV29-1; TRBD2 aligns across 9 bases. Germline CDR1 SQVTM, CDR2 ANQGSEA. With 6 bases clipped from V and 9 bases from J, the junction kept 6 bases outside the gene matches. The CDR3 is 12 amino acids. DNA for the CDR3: TGCAGCGTGGTGCGGGAGGGCCTTGAGCAGTTCTTC. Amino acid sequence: CSVVREGLEQFF.

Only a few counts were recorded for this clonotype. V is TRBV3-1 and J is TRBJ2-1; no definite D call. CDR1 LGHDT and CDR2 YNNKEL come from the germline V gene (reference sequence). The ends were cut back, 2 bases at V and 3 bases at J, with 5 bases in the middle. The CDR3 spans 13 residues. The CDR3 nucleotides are TGTGCCAGCAGCCAAACCCGCTACAATGAGCAGTTCTTC. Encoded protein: CASSQTRYNEQFF.

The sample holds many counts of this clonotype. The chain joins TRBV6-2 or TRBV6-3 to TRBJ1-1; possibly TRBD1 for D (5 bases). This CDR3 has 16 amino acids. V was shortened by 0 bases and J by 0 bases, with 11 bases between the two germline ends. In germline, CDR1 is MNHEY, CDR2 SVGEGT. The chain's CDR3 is CASSYSPGRLNTEAFF. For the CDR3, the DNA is TGTGCCAGCAGTTACTCACCGGGGCGGTTGAACACTGAAGCTTTCTTT.

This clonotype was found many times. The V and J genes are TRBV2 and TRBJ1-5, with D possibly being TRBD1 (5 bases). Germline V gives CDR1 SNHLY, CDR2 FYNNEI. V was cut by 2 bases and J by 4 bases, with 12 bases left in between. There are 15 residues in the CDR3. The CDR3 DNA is TGTGCCAGCAGTGAACTCGGGGCGGTAAATCAGCCCCAGCATTTT. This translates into CASSELGAVNQPQHF.

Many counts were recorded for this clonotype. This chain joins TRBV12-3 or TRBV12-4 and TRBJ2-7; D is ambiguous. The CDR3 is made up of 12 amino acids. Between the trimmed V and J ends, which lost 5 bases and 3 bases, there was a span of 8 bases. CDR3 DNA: TGTGCCAGCAGTCCCCGTATCTACGAGCAGTACTTC. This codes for CASSPRIYEQYF.

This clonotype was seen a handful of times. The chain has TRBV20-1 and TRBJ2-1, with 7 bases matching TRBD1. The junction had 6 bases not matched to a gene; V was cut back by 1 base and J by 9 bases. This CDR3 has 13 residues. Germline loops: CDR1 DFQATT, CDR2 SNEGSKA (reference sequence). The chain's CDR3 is CSARAPDRVEQFF. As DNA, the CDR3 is TGCAGTGCTAGAGCCCCCGACAGGGTTGAGCAGTTCTTC.

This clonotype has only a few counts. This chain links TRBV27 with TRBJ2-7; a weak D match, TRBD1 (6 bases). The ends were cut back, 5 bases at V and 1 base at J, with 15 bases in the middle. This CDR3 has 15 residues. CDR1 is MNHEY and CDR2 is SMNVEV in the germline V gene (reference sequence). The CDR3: CASSPHRVGSYEQYF. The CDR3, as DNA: TGTGCCAGCAGTCCGCACAGGGTAGGGTCCTACGAGCAGTACTTC.

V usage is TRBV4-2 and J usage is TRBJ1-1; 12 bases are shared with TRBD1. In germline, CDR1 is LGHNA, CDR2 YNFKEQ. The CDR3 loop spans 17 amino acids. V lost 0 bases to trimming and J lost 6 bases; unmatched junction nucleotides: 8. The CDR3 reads CASSQDTPGQGAPEAFF. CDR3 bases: TGTGCCAGCAGCCAAGATACACCGGGACAGGGGGCTCCTGAAGCTTTCTTT.

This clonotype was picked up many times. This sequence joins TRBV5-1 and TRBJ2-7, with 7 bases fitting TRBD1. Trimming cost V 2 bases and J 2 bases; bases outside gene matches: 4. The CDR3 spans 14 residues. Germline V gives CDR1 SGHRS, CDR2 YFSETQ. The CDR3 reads CASSLGQAAYEQYF. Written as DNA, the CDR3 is TGCGCCAGCAGCTTAGGACAGGCAGCCTACGAGCAGTACTTC.

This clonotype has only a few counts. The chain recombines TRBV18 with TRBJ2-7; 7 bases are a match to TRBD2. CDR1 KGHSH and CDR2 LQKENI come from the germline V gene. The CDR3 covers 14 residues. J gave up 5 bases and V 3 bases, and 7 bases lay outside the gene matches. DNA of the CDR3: TGTGCCAGCTCACCCGAACAGCGGGGTAACGAGCAGTACTTC. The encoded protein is CASSPEQRGNEQYF.

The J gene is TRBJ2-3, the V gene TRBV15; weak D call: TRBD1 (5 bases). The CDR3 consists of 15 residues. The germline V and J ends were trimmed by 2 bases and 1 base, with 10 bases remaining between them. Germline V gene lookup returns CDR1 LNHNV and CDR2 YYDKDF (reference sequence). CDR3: CATSRSPTGTDTQYF. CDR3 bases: TGTGCCACCAGCAGATCCCCGACAGGCACAGATACGCAGTATTTT.

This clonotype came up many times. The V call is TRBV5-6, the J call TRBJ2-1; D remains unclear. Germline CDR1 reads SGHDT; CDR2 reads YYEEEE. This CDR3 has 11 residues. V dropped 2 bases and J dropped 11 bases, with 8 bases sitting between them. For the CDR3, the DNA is TGTGCCAGCAGCTTCGACGGAAAGCAGTTCTTC. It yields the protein CASSFDGKQFF.

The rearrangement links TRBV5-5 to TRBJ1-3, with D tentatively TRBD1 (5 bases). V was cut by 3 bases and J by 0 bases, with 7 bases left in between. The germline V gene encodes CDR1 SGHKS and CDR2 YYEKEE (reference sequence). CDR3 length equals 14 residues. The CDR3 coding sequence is TGTGCCAGCAGCTGGGACGTCTCTGGAAACACCATATATTTT. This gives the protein CASSWDVSGNTIYF.

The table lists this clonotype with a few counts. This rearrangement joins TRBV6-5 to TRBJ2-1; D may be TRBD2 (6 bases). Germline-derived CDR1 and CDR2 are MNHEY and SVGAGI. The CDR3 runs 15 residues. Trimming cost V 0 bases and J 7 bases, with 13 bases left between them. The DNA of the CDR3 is TGTGCCAGCAGTTACTCCGTGGGACTTCTAAATGAGCAGTTCTTC. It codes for CASSYSVGLLNEQFF.